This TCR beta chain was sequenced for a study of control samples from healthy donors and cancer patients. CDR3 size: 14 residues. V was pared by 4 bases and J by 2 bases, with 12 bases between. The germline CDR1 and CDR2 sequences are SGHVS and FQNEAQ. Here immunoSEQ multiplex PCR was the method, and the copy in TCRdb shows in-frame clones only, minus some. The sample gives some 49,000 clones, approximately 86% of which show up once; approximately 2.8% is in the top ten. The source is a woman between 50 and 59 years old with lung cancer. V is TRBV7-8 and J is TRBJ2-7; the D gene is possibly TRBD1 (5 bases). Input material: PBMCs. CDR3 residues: CASSSRVKAYEQYF. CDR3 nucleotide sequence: TGTGCCAGCAGCTCCAGGGTGAAGGCCTACGAGCAGTACTTC.